The T cell receptor (beta chain) described here comes from a study of blood T cells in healthy people across ages. Whole-study results and caveats: Measured against age, TCR beta diversity per million T cells decreased in a roughly linear manner.

Using a J-beta primer mix together with a sample-barcoded 5' primer, a second PCR was run for roughly 7 to 11 cycles. TCRdb re-analysed the 5' RACE reads in MiXCR, keeping a single row per CDR3 protein. Here the sample spans almost 1 million distinct CDR3 sequences, around 54% being singletons. This CDR3 has 18 amino acids. After removal of 2 bases from V and 0 bases from J, the junction contained 3 bases not matched to a gene. Germline values: CDR1 MNHEY, CDR2 SMNVEV (reference sequence). Every donor contributed roughly 10 milliliters of peripheral blood by blood draw. This clonotype has more than one count but fewer than ten. Antigen specificity is unknown.

Source material: blood. The chain combines TRBV27 with TRBJ2-1, with 14 bases matching TRBD2. The sequence came from a woman aged 60-70 years in good health. CDR3 sequence (DNA): TGTGCCAGCAGTTTAAAGACTAGCGGGAGGGACTCCTACAATGAGCAGTTCTTC. Protein: CASSLKTSGRDSYNEQFF.